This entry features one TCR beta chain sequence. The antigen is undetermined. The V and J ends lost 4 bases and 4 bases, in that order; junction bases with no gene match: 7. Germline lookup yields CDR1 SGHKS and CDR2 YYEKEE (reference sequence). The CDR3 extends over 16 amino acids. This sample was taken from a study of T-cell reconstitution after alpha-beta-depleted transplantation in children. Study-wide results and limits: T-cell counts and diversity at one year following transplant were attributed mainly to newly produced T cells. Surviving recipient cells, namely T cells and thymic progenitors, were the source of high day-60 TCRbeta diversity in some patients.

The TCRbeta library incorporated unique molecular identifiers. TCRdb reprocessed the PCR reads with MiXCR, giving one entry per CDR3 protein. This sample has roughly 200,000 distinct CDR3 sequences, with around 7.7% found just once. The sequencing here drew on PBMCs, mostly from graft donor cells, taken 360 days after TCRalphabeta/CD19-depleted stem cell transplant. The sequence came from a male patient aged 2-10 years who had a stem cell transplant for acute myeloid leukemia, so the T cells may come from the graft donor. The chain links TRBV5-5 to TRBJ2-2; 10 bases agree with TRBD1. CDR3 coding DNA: TGTGCCAGCAGCGCGGGCTGGACAGGGGGCACCGGGGAGCTGTTTTTT. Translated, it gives CASSAGWTGGTGELFF.